The 18 T cell receptor beta chains presented below share a single source sample, sequenced in a study of identical twins. TCRdb ran MiXCR on the 5' RACE reads and lists one entry per CDR3 protein. Of 500,000 to 650,000 distinct CDR3 sequences in the sample, around 20% are singletons; the top ten hold 0.48%. A further study also used this sample, focusing on yellow fever vaccine responses in identical twins.

The specimen sequenced was CD4+ T cells sorted from blood. The receptors shown here come from a young woman in good health.

The chain employs TRBV20-1 and TRBJ2-4; TRBD2 is a possible D gene (7 bases). CDR3 size: 15 residues. The germline gives CDR1 DFQATT, CDR2 SNEGSKA (reference sequence). The V gene lost 6 bases and the J gene lost 1 base, with 16 bases spanning the gap. CDR3: CSALSGGAAKNIQYF. As DNA, the CDR3 is TGCAGTGCCCTATCGGGGGGCGCGGCCAAAAACATTCAGTACTTC.

This clonotype was picked up a small number of times. The chain links TRBV6-1 to TRBJ2-2, with D unclear. This CDR3 contains 16 residues. In germline, CDR1 is MNHNS, CDR2 SASEGT. V was cut by 6 bases and J by 1 base, with 15 bases left in between. The CDR3 loop reads CASRFGRLMNTGELFF. Here the CDR3 DNA reads TGTGCCAGCAGATTCGGTCGGCTGATGAACACCGGGGAGCTGTTTTTT.

CDR3 nucleotides: TGCAGTGCTAAAGGGGGGGGTTACGGTAAGGGTCGGACCCAAGAGACCCAGTACTTC. The encoded protein is CSAKGGGYGKGRTQETQYF. V usage is TRBV20-1 and J usage is TRBJ2-5; D may be TRBD2 (7 bases). Trimming removed 4 bases from V and 1 base from J, with 28 bases in between. This CDR3 has 19 amino acids. The V gene's germline CDR1 is DFQATT and CDR2 SNEGSKA (reference sequence).

V gene TRBV28 combines with J gene TRBJ1-1; the D gene is possibly TRBD1 (5 bases). Germline V gene lookup returns CDR1 MDHEN and CDR2 SYDVKM. V lost 3 bases and J 5 bases, leaving 16 bases between the germline ends. The CDR3 extends over 15 amino acids. The CDR3 DNA reads as TGTGCCAGCAGTTTCATGGACACAGTGAGGACTGAAGCTTTCTTT. It specifies CASSFMDTVRTEAFF.

About this clonotype: A read error may produce the germline difference seen at one junction end. The rearrangement joins TRBV5-1 to TRBJ2-7; 8 nucleotides agree with TRBD2. The CDR3 is made up of 12 amino acids. CDR1 SGHRS and CDR2 YFSETQ come from the germline V gene. The CDR3 DNA sequence: TGCGCCAGCAGCCAAGGAAGCGGGACTAGTGACTTC. It is translated as CASSQGSGTSDF.

The V call is TRBV12-3 or TRBV12-4, the J call TRBJ1-2; no reliable D call. V was trimmed by 9 bases and J by 6 bases, leaving 20 bases between them. The CDR3 length is 14 residues. CDR3 loop: CASVGRRTGDGYTF. Here the CDR3 DNA reads TGTGCCAGTGTCGGTCGCAGGACCGGGGATGGCTACACCTTC.

This clonotype was seen a handful of times. V gene TRBV5-1 combines with J gene TRBJ2-3, with D perhaps assigned TRBD1 or TRBD2 (5 bases each). The ends were cut back, 3 bases at V and 3 bases at J, with 14 bases in the middle. This CDR3 spans 15 amino acids. The germline CDR1 and CDR2 sequences are SGHRS and YFSETQ. The CDR3 reads CASSSAGSWTDTQYF. As DNA, the CDR3 is TGCGCCAGCAGCTCCGCAGGGAGTTGGACAGATACGCAGTATTTT.

This clonotype has a handful of counts. V usage is TRBV14 and J usage is TRBJ2-4, with a weak D call TRBD1 (7 bases). There are 14 residues in the CDR3. The germline V and J ends were trimmed by 4 bases and 7 bases, with 14 bases remaining between them. Germline loops: CDR1 SGHDN, CDR2 FVKESK. CDR3 loop: CASSPSGGSNIQYF. In DNA, the CDR3 is TGTGCCAGCAGCCCGTCAGGGGGGAGTAACATTCAGTACTTC.

The J gene is TRBJ2-7, the V gene TRBV12-3 or TRBV12-4, with D tentatively TRBD1 or TRBD2 (5 bases each). V lost 6 bases and J 5 bases, leaving 14 bases between the germline ends. The CDR3 totals 13 residues. CDR3 residues: CASSRGRADEQYF. The CDR3 DNA reads as TGTGCCAGCAGCCGGGGCCGAGCAGACGAGCAGTACTTC.

J is TRBJ2-1 and V is TRBV27; D remains unclear. Trimming left V 11 bases short and J 3 bases short, with 8 bases between. CDR1 is MNHEY and CDR2 is SMNVEV in the germline V gene (reference sequence). The CDR3 runs 11 residues. CDR3 bases: TGTGCCGTGGTTGTCTACAATGAGCAGTTCTTC. It is translated as CAVVVYNEQFF.

The chain combines TRBV18 with TRBJ2-1; no definite D call. V lost 0 bases and J lost 8, with 14 bases in between. CDR1 is KGHSH, CDR2 LQKENI, per germline. CDR3 length: 15 amino acids. The DNA for the CDR3 is TGTGCCAGCTCACCACCGAAGGCAGCATCGTATGAGCAGTTCTTC. Translated, it gives CASSPPKAASYEQFF.

This chain joins TRBV6-1 and TRBJ2-5; 8 bases align to TRBD1. The J segment lost 1 base and the V segment lost 5 bases, leaving 6 bases of the junction unmatched. This CDR3 has 15 residues. The germline V gene has CDR1 MNHNS and CDR2 SASEGT. The DNA for the CDR3 is TGTGCCAGCAGTAGACAGGGGAATAGCCAAGAGACCCAGTACTTC. Protein sequence: CASSRQGNSQETQYF.

The gene calls are TRBV10-3 and TRBJ2-2; the D gene is possibly TRBD2 (6 bases). This CDR3 region has 12 residues. Trimming left V 4 bases short and J 6 bases short, with 6 bases between. Germline values: CDR1 ENHRY, CDR2 SYGVKD. The CDR3 coding sequence is TGTGCCATCAGTGGGGGGGCCGGGGAGCTGTTTTTT. Protein: CAISGGAGELFF.

V is TRBV27 and J is TRBJ1-2; 10 bases are shared with TRBD1. V was pared by 6 bases and J by 4 bases, with 5 bases of the junction left unmatched. This CDR3 region has 14 residues. Germline CDR1 MNHEY, CDR2 SMNVEV (reference sequence). The CDR3 DNA reads TGTGCCAGCAGCCCGGACAGGGGGGCCTATGGCTACACCTTC. It is translated as CASSPDRGAYGYTF.

The sample holds a few counts of this clonotype. CDR3 sequence (DNA): TGTGCCAGCAAGGAAGAGGGGATCGGGGGTGGCTACACCTTC. As protein: CASKEEGIGGGYTF. The chain is built from TRBV2 and TRBJ1-2, with a tentative D call TRBD1 (5 bases). This CDR3 has 14 residues. Trimming cost V 7 bases and J 7 bases, with 19 bases left between them. Germline-derived CDR1 and CDR2 are SNHLY and FYNNEI.

This chain connects TRBV2 to TRBJ2-3, with D unclear. CDR1 is SNHLY, CDR2 FYNNEI, per germline. Trimming cost V 10 bases and J 2 bases, with 10 bases left between them. The CDR3 is 12 amino acids. The CDR3 DNA reads as TGTGCCACCGCGAGAGTCACAGATACGCAGTATTTT. Its translation is CATARVTDTQYF.

This clonotype has more than one count but fewer than ten. This chain connects TRBV20-1 to TRBJ2-5, with 9 bases lining up with TRBD2. Germline CDR1 reads DFQATT; CDR2 reads SNEGSKA (reference sequence). J lost 3 bases, V lost 0 bases, and 5 bases had no gene match. This CDR3 is built from 15 residues. This CDR3 is CSARDQGLAKETQYF. The CDR3, as DNA: TGCAGTGCTAGAGATCAGGGACTAGCTAAAGAGACCCAGTACTTC.

The V gene is TRBV3-1, the J gene TRBJ1-1, with D uncertain. The CDR3 totals 12 residues. Trimming cost V 6 bases and J 1 base, with 6 bases left between them. CDR1 is LGHDT, CDR2 YNNKEL, per germline (reference sequence). CDR3 nucleotide sequence: TGTGCCAGCAGGAACGGGAACACTGAAGCTTTCTTT. Amino acid sequence: CASRNGNTEAFF.